Below are 19 T cell receptor beta chains sequenced from a single sample in a study of T cells in Graves' hyperthyroidism and ophthalmopathy. Amplified regions were TCR beta CDR3 sequences from RNA transcripts. The TCR CDR3 was amplified in a first-round RT-PCR using the HTBI primer set. MiXCR was run by TCRdb on the multiplex PCR reads, yielding one entry per CDR3 protein. The repertoire holds under 750,000 distinct CDR3 sequences, with around a sixth as singletons. Sequenced sample: blood. These receptors were collected from a woman in her fifties or sixties with Graves' hyperthyroidism that later progressed to Graves' ophthalmopathy.

The chain links TRBV12-3 or TRBV12-4 to TRBJ1-2; D ambiguous. V lost 1 base and J lost 5, with 11 bases in between. The CDR3 covers 14 residues. Here the CDR3 reads CASSLGEGRYGYTF. The CDR3 DNA reads as TGTGCCAGCAGTTTAGGTGAAGGGAGATATGGCTACACCTTC.

This clonotype was observed many times. An end of the junction differs from the germline gene, which may be a read error. J is TRBJ1-5 and V is TRBV18; maybe TRBD1 (5 bases). Germline V gives CDR1 KGHSH, CDR2 LQKENI. The CDR3 sequence is 14 residues long. CDR3 sequence reads: CASSPGNSNQPQHF. The CDR3 nucleotides are TGCGCCAGCAGCCCAGGGAATAGCAATCAGCCCCAGCATTTT. The full variable domain, in which reference TRBV18 and TRBJ1-5 provide the parts outside the CDR3, is NAGVMQNPRHLVRRRGQEARLRCSPMKGHSHVYWYRQLPEEGLKFMVYLQKENIIDESGMPKERFSAEFPKEGPSILRIQQVVRGDSAAYFCASSPGNSNQPQHFGDGTRLSIL.

The J gene is TRBJ1-5, the V gene TRBV19; D unresolved. Looked up from germline, CDR1 is LNHDA and CDR2 is SQIVND (reference sequence). Trimming removed 6 bases at V and 0 bases at J, with 12 bases between. CDR3 length: 15 residues. The CDR3: CASRMSGFSNQPQHF. The CDR3 DNA reads TGTGCCAGTAGAATGTCCGGGTTTAGCAATCAGCCCCAGCATTTT.

This clonotype appeared a few times. This sequence joins TRBV12-5 and TRBJ1-4; D unresolved. The germline gives CDR1 LGHNT, CDR2 FRNRAP. This CDR3 is 15 amino acids long. V lost 6 bases to trimming and J lost 0 bases, with 11 bases between them. CDR3 DNA sequence: TGTGCTAGTGGCTCCGGAGGGTCAACTAATGAAAAACTGTTTTTT. Protein sequence: CASGSGGSTNEKLFF.

There are a few counts of this clonotype. The chain is built from TRBV5-6 and TRBJ1-6; a weak D match, TRBD1 (6 bases). The CDR3 covers 16 residues. Trimming left V 3 bases short and J 8 bases short, with 18 bases between. The germline CDR1 and CDR2 sequences are SGHDT and YYEEEE. CDR3 in amino acids: CASSSESTGWDSPLHF. The DNA of the CDR3 is TGTGCCAGCAGCTCGGAATCGACAGGATGGGATTCACCCCTCCACTTT.

This clonotype was counted many times. The chain carries TRBV7-2 and TRBJ1-5; tentatively, D is TRBD1 (5 bases). The CDR3 covers 14 residues. The ends were cut back, 0 bases at V and 4 bases at J, with 7 bases in the middle. CDR1 is SGHTA, CDR2 FQGNSA, per germline. CDR3 loop: CASSLATGNQPQHF. CDR3 nucleotides: TGTGCCAGCAGCTTAGCAACAGGAAATCAGCCCCAGCATTTT.

The J gene is TRBJ2-5, the V gene TRBV20-1; TRBD2 matches 13 bases. There are 21 residues in the CDR3. Trimming removed 0 bases from V and 0 bases from J; junction bases left unmatched: 16. Germline V gene data show CDR1 as DFQATT and CDR2 as SNEGSKA (reference sequence). The CDR3 loop is CSARDPRTSGGNDLYQETQYF. CDR3 coding DNA: TGCAGTGCTAGAGATCCCCGGACTAGCGGGGGCAATGACCTGTACCAAGAGACCCAGTACTTC.

This clonotype has at least ten counts. V is TRBV11-2 and J is TRBJ2-7; the D gene is possibly TRBD1 (5 bases). Germline V gene data show CDR1 as SGHAT and CDR2 as FQNNGV. There are 13 residues in the CDR3. The ends were cut back, 3 bases at V and 5 bases at J, with 11 bases in the middle. The CDR3 reads CASSFGQGNEQYF. The CDR3 nucleotides read TGTGCCAGCAGCTTCGGCCAGGGCAACGAGCAGTACTTC.

The sample holds many counts of this clonotype. The CDR3 sequence: CASSPGGSGYTF. The CDR3, as DNA: TGTGCCAGCAGTCCGGGGGGATCTGGCTACACCTTC. The V and J genes are TRBV12-3 or TRBV12-4 and TRBJ1-2; TRBD1 is a possible D gene (5 bases). V was cut by 5 bases and J by 7 bases, with 11 bases left in between. The CDR3 has 12 residues.

This clonotype was counted ten times or more. The chain links TRBV6-1 to TRBJ1-5; possible D gene TRBD1, 6 bases. The V end lost 0 bases, the J end lost 0 bases, and 9 bases lay between the germline ends. The CDR3 totals 16 residues. Per germline, CDR1 MNHNS and CDR2 SASEGT. The CDR3 protein is CASSEATGYSNQPQHF. CDR3 sequence (DNA): TGTGCCAGCAGTGAAGCGACAGGATATAGCAATCAGCCCCAGCATTTT.

This clonotype was counted only a few times. The CDR3 here is CASNRFDRGRLHF. The CDR3 DNA is TGTGCCAGTAACCGATTCGACAGGGGCCGGTTGCATTTT. The chain carries TRBV19 and TRBJ1-5; TRBD1 aligns across 8 bases. Germline assignment: CDR1 LNHDA and CDR2 SQIVND (reference sequence). V gave up 7 bases and J gave up 15 bases; unmatched junction bases: 14. CDR3 length: 13 residues.

The chain is built from TRBV7-9 and TRBJ2-5, with TRBD2 identical over 11 bases. Germline-derived CDR1 and CDR2 are SEHNR and FQNEAQ (reference sequence). This CDR3 spans 17 amino acids. The J segment lost 5 bases and the V segment lost 2 bases, leaving 10 bases of the junction unmatched. Written as DNA, the CDR3 is TGTGCCAGCAGCTTAAGGATTTTAGCGGGGGGGCAGGAGACCCAGTACTTC. Its protein product is CASSLRILAGGQETQYF.

The chain is built from TRBV29-1 and TRBJ1-4; D unclear. Germline CDR1 SQVTM, CDR2 ANQGSEA. Deletions cut 4 bases from V and 6 bases from J, with 15 bases between. The CDR3 length is 14 residues. The chain's CDR3 is CSVAHPGGDEKLFF. CDR3 DNA sequence: TGCAGCGTTGCCCACCCGGGTGGGGATGAAAAACTGTTTTTT.

The chain combines TRBV5-1 with TRBJ1-5; 7 positions agree with TRBD1. Germline values: CDR1 SGHRS, CDR2 YFSETQ. The CDR3 length is 16 residues. V was clipped by 4 bases and J by 3 bases; unmatched bases: 10. The CDR3 nucleotides read TGCGCCAGCAGCCGTACAGGGGCTCCCCACAATCAGCCCCAGCATTTT. This gives the protein CASSRTGAPHNQPQHF.

Many counts were recorded for this clonotype. This chain links TRBV11-2 with TRBJ2-7, with D possibly matching TRBD2 (6 bases). This CDR3 contains 17 residues. The germline V and J ends were trimmed by 5 bases and 0 bases, with 20 bases remaining between them. The germline V gene encodes CDR1 SGHAT and CDR2 FQNNGV. In nucleotides, the CDR3 is TGTGCCAGCAGCCTAGCCGAAGGGACTCCGAGCTCCTACGAGCAGTACTTC. Its protein product is CASSLAEGTPSSYEQYF.

Many counts were recorded for this clonotype. This chain links TRBV30 with TRBJ2-7; no firm D call. The germline V and J ends were trimmed by 0 bases and 4 bases, with 10 bases remaining between them. CDR1 is GTSNPN, CDR2 SVGIG, per germline (reference sequence). This CDR3 comprises 13 residues. CDR3 in amino acids: CAWSVGSRYEQYF. The DNA of the CDR3 is TGTGCCTGGAGTGTAGGGTCCAGATACGAGCAGTACTTC.

This clonotype has a count of ten or more. This chain joins TRBV20-1 and TRBJ2-7; no firm D call. Trimming shortened V by 0 bases and J by 1 base, and 10 bases separated the two germline ends. CDR1 and CDR2 (germline): DFQATT, SNEGSKA (reference sequence). The CDR3 has 14 amino acids. In nucleotides, the CDR3 is TGCAGTGCTAGAGATTGGTCTCCTTCCTACGAGCAGTACTTC. Its protein is CSARDWSPSYEQYF.

This chain joins TRBV29-1 and TRBJ2-2, with a weak D call TRBD2 (5 bases). V lost 4 bases, J lost 7 bases, and 10 bases lay in between. This CDR3 contains 12 residues. Germline V gives CDR1 SQVTM, CDR2 ANQGSEA. CDR3 coding DNA: TGCAGCGTTGGTGCGAGGGACGGGGAGCTGTTTTTT. Translation: CSVGARDGELFF.

In its sample, this clonotype was seen many times. The chain combines TRBV11-2 with TRBJ2-7, with TRBD1 as a possible D gene (6 bases). The CDR3 runs 15 residues. V was trimmed by 7 bases and J by 0 bases, leaving 16 bases between them. In germline, CDR1 is SGHAT, CDR2 FQNNGV. In DNA form, the CDR3 reads TGTGCCAGCAACACACAGGGAGCGAGCTCCTACGAGCAGTACTTC. Translated, it gives CASNTQGASSYEQYF.